These 8 T cell receptor beta chains originate from one sample sequenced in a study of response to subunit inactivated influenza vaccine. TCRdb itself ran the RT-PCR reads through MiXCR, one entry per CDR3 protein. The sample includes 200,000 to 300,000 distinct CDR3 sequences, 12% seen only once; the top ten take more than 7%. Sequences were derived from non-naive T cells sorted from PBMCs, sampled around 15 days before vaccination. Receptors originate from a man aged 45-60 years who received an inactivated influenza vaccine.

This clonotype was observed a few times. The chain combines TRBV7-2 with TRBJ2-5; TRBD2 aligns across 8 bases. The CDR3 sequence is 16 residues long. Germline CDR1 reads SGHTA; CDR2 reads FQGNSA. J gave up 1 base and V 5 bases, and 9 bases lay outside the gene matches. The CDR3 is CASSAAGAGAQETQYF. In nucleotides, the CDR3 is TGTGCCAGCAGCGCAGCGGGGGCGGGGGCCCAAGAGACCCAGTACTTC.

V is TRBV5-4 and J is TRBJ2-1; 11 bases align to TRBD2. Trimming cost V 1 base and J 0 bases; bases outside gene matches: 12. CDR1 and CDR2 (germline): SGHNT, YYREEE (reference sequence). This CDR3 contains 20 residues. CDR3 nucleotide sequence: TGTGCCAGCAGCTTGAAGGCGGGACTAGCGGTCAGGAGCTCCTACAATGAGCAGTTCTTC. This translates into CASSLKAGLAVRSSYNEQFF.

The chain uses TRBV18 and TRBJ2-5, with a weak D call TRBD1 (6 bases). Germline CDR1 is KGHSH and CDR2 is LQKENI. The V end lost 4 bases, the J end lost 5 bases, and 14 bases lay between the germline ends. The CDR3 totals 14 residues. The CDR3 loop reads CASSQYRDTETQYF. The CDR3 nucleotides are TGTGCCAGCTCACAGTACAGGGACACCGAGACCCAGTACTTC.

Ten or more counts support this clonotype. This chain links TRBV20-1 with TRBJ2-2, with TRBD2 matching 10 bases. Germline lookup yields CDR1 DFQATT and CDR2 SNEGSKA (reference sequence). The trim removed 1 base at V and 4 bases at J, leaving 3 bases unmatched. This CDR3 is 15 amino acids long. DNA for the CDR3: TGCAGTGCTAGAGCTAGCGGGGGATTCACCGGGGAGCTGTTTTTT. It specifies CSARASGGFTGELFF.

This clonotype was seen a handful of times. This chain joins TRBV27 and TRBJ2-1, with D perhaps TRBD2 (6 bases). The CDR3 length is 16 residues. Between the trimmed V and J ends, which lost 6 bases and 6 bases, there was a span of 21 bases. The germline CDR1 and CDR2 sequences are MNHEY and SMNVEV (reference sequence). DNA of the CDR3: TGTGCCAGCAGCTCAAACGCGGGAAAATGGGGCAATGAGCAGTTCTTC. Translation: CASSSNAGKWGNEQFF.

The table lists this clonotype with many counts. The CDR3 is CATSGGTPGQPQHF. CDR3 nucleotide sequence: TGTGCCACCAGCGGCGGGACCCCAGGTCAGCCCCAGCATTTT. The genes are TRBV15 and TRBJ1-5, with D perhaps matching TRBD1 (5 bases). There are 14 residues in the CDR3. Germline V gene sequence: CDR1 LNHNV, CDR2 YYDKDF (reference sequence). Deletions cut 5 bases from V and 6 bases from J, with 14 bases between.

This clonotype has just a few counts. The CDR3 region has the DNA TGCGCCAGCAGCCCACTCGGGGAGTCGGATGAGCAGTTCTTC. This sequence encodes CASSPLGESDEQFF. The J gene is TRBJ2-1, the V gene TRBV4-3; tentatively, D is TRBD2 (5 bases). CDR1 LGHNA and CDR2 YSLEER come from the germline V gene. V was trimmed by 4 bases and J by 8 bases, leaving 15 bases between them. The CDR3 is 14 amino acids.

This clonotype was counted at least ten times. V and J are TRBV29-1 and TRBJ2-2; the match to TRBD2 covers 7 bases. V shed 6 bases, J shed 5 bases, and the junction held 3 bases outside the gene matches. Germline CDR1 is SQVTM and CDR2 is ANQGSEA. This CDR3 region has 12 residues. As DNA, the CDR3 is TGCAGCGTGACGCGGGGGACCGGGGAGCTGTTTTTT. Its protein product is CSVTRGTGELFF.